These 2 T cell receptor beta chains share one sample of origin, sequenced in a study of T cells in Graves' hyperthyroidism and ophthalmopathy. Researchers took RNA transcripts and amplified the TCR beta CDR3 regions from them. The HTBI set primed first-round TCR CDR3 RT-PCR. TCRdb re-analysed the multiplex PCR reads in MiXCR, keeping a single row per CDR3 protein. The table has 550,000 to 600,000 distinct CDR3 sequences, about 45% seen once. Source material: peripheral blood or thyroid tissue (not recorded which). The receptors stem from an adult woman with Graves' disease, either hyperthyroidism or ophthalmopathy (not recorded which).

The V and J genes are TRBV5-1 and TRBJ2-2; D assignment may be TRBD1 or TRBD2 (5 bases each). Trimming left V 4 bases short and J 4 bases short, with 20 bases between. The CDR3 length is 17 residues. CDR1 is SGHRS, CDR2 YFSETQ, per germline. The CDR3 is CASSHNEGLLGTGELFF. CDR3 nucleotides: TGCGCCAGCAGCCACAACGAGGGGCTGTTGGGCACCGGGGAGCTGTTTTTT.

The gene calls are TRBV6-6 and TRBJ2-7; 12 nucleotides agree with TRBD1. V lost 5 bases and J lost 0; bases outside the gene matches: 5. Per germline, CDR1 MNHNY and CDR2 SVGAGI (reference sequence). The CDR3 is 16 amino acids. The CDR3 sequence is CASSPGTGGSSYEQYF. In DNA form, the CDR3 reads TGTGCCAGCAGTCCCGGGACAGGGGGCTCCTCCTACGAGCAGTACTTC.